The sequence of this TCR beta chain was determined in a study of CD8+CD57+ T cells in acquired aplastic anemia. The wider study: Sorted CD4+ and CD8+ cells yielded roughly 3 ug of DNA on average. Healthy donor CD4+ cell samples had a mean of roughly 9.8 million reads.

This clonotype was seen once. The target antigen is unknown. A much larger clone sits a single nucleotide away, making a read error possible. Findings and limits, study-wide: CD8+ Simpson's diversity showed no significant patient-control difference. In common between the patients and the controls were around 29 CD8+ CDR3 sequences.

The study profiled TCR beta VDJ and CDR3 using genomic DNA as template. Each CDR3 protein is one row after TCRdb ran MiXCR on the reads. The sample includes 75,000 to 90,000 distinct CDR3 sequences, about half of them seen just once. J was trimmed by 4 bases and V by 6 bases; bases with no gene match: 11. Germline CDR1 reads MNHEY; CDR2 reads SVGEGT. This CDR3 has 15 amino acids. Sequencing used sorted CD4+, CD8+, or CD8+CD57+ T cells (not recorded which) from PBMCs. The receptor was isolated from a human donor in good health, serving as a control. The chain has TRBV6-2 or TRBV6-3 and TRBJ2-5; 7 nucleotides agree with TRBD2. Here the CDR3 DNA reads TGTGCCAGCAGCGACCTCGGCGGGAGCCGAGAGACCCAGTACTTC. Protein product: CASSDLGGSRETQYF.